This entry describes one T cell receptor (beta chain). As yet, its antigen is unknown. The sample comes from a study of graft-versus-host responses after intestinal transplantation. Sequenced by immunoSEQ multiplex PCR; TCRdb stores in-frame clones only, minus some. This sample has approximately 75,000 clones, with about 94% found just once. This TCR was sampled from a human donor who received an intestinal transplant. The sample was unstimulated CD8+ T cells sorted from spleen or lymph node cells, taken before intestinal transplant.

This chain's CDR3 is CASSLTTEQFF. The CDR3 coding sequence is TGCGCCAGCAGCTTGACCACTGAGCAGTTCTTC. The chain couples TRBV5-1 to TRBJ2-1; no definite D call. Looked up from germline, CDR1 is SGHRS and CDR2 is YFSETQ. The CDR3 is 11 amino acids. Trimming left V 1 base short and J 9 bases short, with 5 bases between.